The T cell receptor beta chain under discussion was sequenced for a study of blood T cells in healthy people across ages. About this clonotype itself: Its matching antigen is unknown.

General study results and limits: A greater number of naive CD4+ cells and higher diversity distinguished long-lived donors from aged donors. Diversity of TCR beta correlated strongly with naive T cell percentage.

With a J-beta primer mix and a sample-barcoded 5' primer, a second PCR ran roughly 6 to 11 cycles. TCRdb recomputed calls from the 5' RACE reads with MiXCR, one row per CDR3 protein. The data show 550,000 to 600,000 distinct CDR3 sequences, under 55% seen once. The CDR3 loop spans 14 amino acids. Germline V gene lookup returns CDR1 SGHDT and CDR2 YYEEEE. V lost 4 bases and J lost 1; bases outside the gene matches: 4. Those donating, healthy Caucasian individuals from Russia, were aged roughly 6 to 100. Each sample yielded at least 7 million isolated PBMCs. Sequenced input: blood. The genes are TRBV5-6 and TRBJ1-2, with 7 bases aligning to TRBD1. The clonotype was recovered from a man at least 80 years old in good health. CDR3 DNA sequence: TGTGCCAGCAGCAAAGGGACAGTTAACTATGGCTACACCTTC. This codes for CASSKGTVNYGYTF.